This passage covers 10 T cell receptor beta chains from one sample sequenced in a study of human T cells and chemical hapten exposure. The time point was: patch test 3, about 24 weeks after DPC sensitization. Described treatment: therapeutic diphenylcyclopropenone sensitization with weekly scalp DPC. One entry per CDR3 protein, called by TCRdb with MiXCR from the RACE reads. Counted here are 130,000 or so distinct CDR3 sequences, approximately 11% occurring once; the ten biggest clones make up approximately 2.5%. Sequenced material: whole blood, taken in connection with sensitization to the hapten diphenylcyclopropenone (DPC). The source of these receptors is a woman aged 45 to 65 with alopecia areata. Some clones in this sample may be carry-over from other donors' samples.

The genes are TRBV19 and TRBJ1-1, with D unclear. This CDR3 spans 14 amino acids. Germline V CDR1 and CDR2: LNHDA, SQIVND (reference sequence). The V gene lost 5 bases and the J gene lost 0 bases, with 10 bases spanning the gap. This CDR3 reads CASSRGALNTEAFF. CDR3 nucleotide sequence: TGTGCCAGTAGTCGCGGCGCCCTGAACACTGAAGCTTTCTTT.

This clonotype was detected only a few times. The V and J genes are TRBV27 and TRBJ1-2; no firm D call. CDR1 and CDR2 (germline): MNHEY, SMNVEV (reference sequence). The CDR3 consists of 14 residues. V lost 3 bases to trimming and J lost 3 bases, with 11 bases between them. CDR3 sequence: CASSLTGSYYGYTF. Written as DNA, the CDR3 is TGTGCCAGCAGTTTGACGGGGAGCTACTATGGCTACACCTTC.

This clonotype was recorded at least ten times. The CDR3 loop reads CSVGLAGGPGEQFF. In DNA form, the CDR3 reads TGCAGCGTCGGACTAGCGGGGGGGCCTGGTGAGCAGTTCTTC. The J gene is TRBJ2-1, the V gene TRBV29-1; the match to TRBD2 covers 15 bases. The CDR3 length is 14 residues. Germline CDR1 is SQVTM and CDR2 is ANQGSEA. The V gene end was trimmed by 6 bases and the J gene end by 9 bases; junction bases not matched to a gene: 6.

A few counts support this clonotype. The genes are TRBV20-1 and TRBJ2-1, with TRBD2 matching over 8 bases. The V segment lost 2 bases and the J segment 9 bases; nucleotides outside the gene matches: 12. The CDR3 has 15 residues. Germline V gene lookup returns CDR1 DFQATT and CDR2 SNEGSKA (reference sequence). The CDR3 region has the DNA TGCAGTGCTAGACTCGGACTAGCACAAACCACTGAGCAGTTCTTC. It specifies CSARLGLAQTTEQFF.

This rearrangement joins TRBV19 to TRBJ1-5; D is perhaps TRBD1 (5 bases). CDR3 length equals 14 residues. CDR1 is LNHDA and CDR2 is SQIVND in the germline V gene (reference sequence). V was shortened by 5 bases and J by 1 base, with 9 bases between the two germline ends. This CDR3 is CASSSGFSNQPQHF. CDR3 in DNA: TGTGCCAGTAGTTCAGGGTTCAGCAATCAGCCCCAGCATTTT.

The genes are TRBV12-3 or TRBV12-4 and TRBJ2-5; D unclear. This CDR3 comprises 13 residues. The V gene lost 2 bases and the J gene lost 6 bases, with 10 bases spanning the gap. The CDR3 here is CASSLKPTQTQYF. The DNA for the CDR3 is TGTGCCAGCAGTTTAAAGCCGACCCAGACCCAGTACTTC.

This clonotype was counted ten times or more. J is TRBJ1-1 and V is TRBV13, with a possible D match to TRBD1 (5 bases). Germline values: CDR1 PRHDT, CDR2 FYEKMQ (reference sequence). The CDR3 has 16 amino acids. Trimming left V 5 bases short and J 0 bases short, with 16 bases between. CDR3 loop: CASSPESGTMNTEAFF. Written as DNA, the CDR3 is TGTGCCAGCAGCCCGGAGAGCGGGACCATGAACACTGAAGCTTTCTTT.

This clonotype was recorded at least ten times. The chain recombines TRBV9 with TRBJ2-1; 7 bases align to TRBD1. Germline loops: CDR1 SGDLS, CDR2 YYNGEE. V gave up 0 bases and J gave up 4 bases; unmatched junction bases: 7. This CDR3 contains 16 residues. In nucleotides, the CDR3 is TGTGCCAGCAGCGTAGGGGAAGGGGGCGTTTACAATGAGCAGTTCTTC. Translated: CASSVGEGGVYNEQFF. The complete variable domain, with remaining parts taken from reference TRBV9 and TRBJ2-1, reads DSGVTQTPKHLITATGQRVTLRCSPRSGDLSVYWYQQSLDQGLQFLIQYYNGEERAKGNILERFSAQQFPDLHSELNLSSLELGDSALYFCASSVGEGGVYNEQFFGPGTRLTVL.

This clonotype was counted ten times or more. The rearrangement links TRBV3-1 to TRBJ2-3; tentatively, D is TRBD1 (5 bases). Trimming removed 6 bases at V and 4 bases at J, with 8 bases between. CDR3 size: 12 residues. Germline lookup yields CDR1 LGHDT and CDR2 YNNKEL (reference sequence). In DNA, the CDR3 is TGTGCCAGCAGTCAGGGCCCAGATACGCAGTATTTT. Amino acid sequence: CASSQGPDTQYF.

V gene TRBV12-3 or TRBV12-4 combines with J gene TRBJ1-5; a weak D match, TRBD1 (6 bases). Trimming took 7 bases from V and 1 from J, leaving 17 bases between them. This CDR3 comprises 16 residues. CDR3 DNA sequence: TGTGCCAGCACCCCGCAGGGGCTCGAGAGCAATCAGCCCCAGCATTTT. Its protein is CASTPQGLESNQPQHF.